This TCR beta chain derives from a study of T-cell reconstitution after alpha-beta-depleted transplantation in children (dated by TCRdb to the mid-2010s). Background on the whole study: Using TCR repertoire profiling, the study quantitatively followed how T-cell immune reconstitution unfolded in children after TCRalphabeta/CD19-depleted allogeneic hematopoietic cell transplantation.

What the study reported, not specific to this receptor: Over the following months the frequencies of hyperexpanded clones went down, and after one year T-cell counts and TCRbeta diversity were mostly credited to newly produced T cells. In some patients, high TCRbeta diversity at day 60 was attributed to recipient T cells and intrathymic progenitors that had survived conditioning. The apparently early alphabetaT-cell count recovery about two months after transplant was reportedly dependent on only several hundred rapidly expanded clones derived from non-depleted graft cells.

Trimming at the junction amounts to 2 bases on V and 4 bases on J, and the germline ends lie 3 bases apart. CDR1 and CDR2, looked up from the germline V gene, are SGHRS and YFSETQ. Inclusive of the bounding cysteine and phenylalanine, the CDR3 is 11 residues long. Just the 33-base CDR3 DNA is kept, in frame starting at base 1. This clonotype appeared many times. Its antigen is currently not known. No much larger clone exists at a distance of one base, and base qualities are not known. The meaning of the sample's treatment or condition label: allogeneic hematopoietic cell transplantation with graft depleted of TCRalphabeta T cells and CD19 B cells. TCRalphabeta/CD19-depleted allogeneic hematopoietic cell grafts were given to the transplant recipients, all of whom were children. The method behind the library was PCR. Sequencing relied on an Illumina HiSeq 2500. TCR libraries were prepared with molecular barcoding, using unique molecular identifiers to normalize TCRbeta repertoire quantification. TCRdb reran the public reads through fastp at Q25 and MiXCR, keeping productive beta chains. Entries are consolidated by CDR3 protein sequence, retaining the most common genes and DNA. The sample table contains approximately 240,000 distinct CDR3 sequences; only one count was recorded for roughly a tenth of them. Jointly, the top ten make up approximately 30% of the sample.

The sequences come from PBMCs, collected before TCRalphabeta/CD19-depleted stem cell transplant. The V and J genes are TRBV5-1 and TRBJ1-1, with no reliable assignment of the D segment. The sequence came from a child younger than two with acute myeloid leukemia, due to receive a stem cell transplant. For the CDR3, the sequence is CASSFGTEAFF. The base sequence is TGCGCCAGCAGCTTCGGCACTGAAGCTTTCTTT.